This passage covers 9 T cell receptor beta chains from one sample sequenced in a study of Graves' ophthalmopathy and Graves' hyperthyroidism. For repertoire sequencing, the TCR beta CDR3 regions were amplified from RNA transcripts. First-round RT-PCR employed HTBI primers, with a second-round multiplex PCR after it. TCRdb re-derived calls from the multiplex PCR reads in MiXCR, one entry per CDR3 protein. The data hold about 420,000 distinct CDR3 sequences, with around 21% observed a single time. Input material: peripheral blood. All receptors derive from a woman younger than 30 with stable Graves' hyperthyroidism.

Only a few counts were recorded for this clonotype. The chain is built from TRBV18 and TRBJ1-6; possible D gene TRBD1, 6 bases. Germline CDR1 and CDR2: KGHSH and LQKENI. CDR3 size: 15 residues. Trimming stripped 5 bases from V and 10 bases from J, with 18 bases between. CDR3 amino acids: CASSIGRGTKSPLHF. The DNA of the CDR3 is TGTGCCAGCTCAATCGGCAGGGGCACGAAATCACCCCTCCACTTT.

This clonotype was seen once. The CDR3 sequence: CASSAYRGVNTEAFF. In nucleotides, the CDR3 is TGTGCCAGCAGTGCCTACAGGGGGGTGAACACTGAAGCTTTCTTT. The rearrangement uses TRBV27 and TRBJ1-1; 8 positions agree with TRBD1. V gave up 5 bases and J gave up 0 bases; unmatched junction bases: 5. The CDR3 is made up of 15 amino acids. Germline V gene sequence: CDR1 MNHEY, CDR2 SMNVEV (reference sequence).

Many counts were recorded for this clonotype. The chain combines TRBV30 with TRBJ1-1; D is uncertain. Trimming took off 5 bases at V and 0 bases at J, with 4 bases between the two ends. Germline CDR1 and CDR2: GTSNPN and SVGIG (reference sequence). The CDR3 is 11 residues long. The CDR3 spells CAWYLNTEAFF. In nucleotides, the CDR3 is TGTGCCTGGTATCTGAACACTGAAGCTTTCTTT.

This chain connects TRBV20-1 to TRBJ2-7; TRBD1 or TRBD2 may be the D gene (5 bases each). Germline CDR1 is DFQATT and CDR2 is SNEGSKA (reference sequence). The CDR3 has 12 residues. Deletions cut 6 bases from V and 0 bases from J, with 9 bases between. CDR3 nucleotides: TGCAGTGCCAGGGACGGCTCCTACGAGCAGTACTTC. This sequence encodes CSARDGSYEQYF.

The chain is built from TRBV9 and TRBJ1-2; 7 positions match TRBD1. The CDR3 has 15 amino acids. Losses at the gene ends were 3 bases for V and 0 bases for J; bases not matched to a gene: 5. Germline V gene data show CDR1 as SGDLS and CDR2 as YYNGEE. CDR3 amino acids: CASSEGDSPNYGYTF. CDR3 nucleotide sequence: TGTGCCAGCAGCGAGGGGGACAGTCCTAACTATGGCTACACCTTC.

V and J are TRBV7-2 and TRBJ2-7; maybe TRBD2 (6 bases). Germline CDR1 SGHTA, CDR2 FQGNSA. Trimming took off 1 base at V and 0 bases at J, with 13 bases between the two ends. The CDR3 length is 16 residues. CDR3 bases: TGTGCCAGCAGCTTAGGCTGGGAGGCCAGCTCCTACGAGCAGTACTTC. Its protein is CASSLGWEASSYEQYF.

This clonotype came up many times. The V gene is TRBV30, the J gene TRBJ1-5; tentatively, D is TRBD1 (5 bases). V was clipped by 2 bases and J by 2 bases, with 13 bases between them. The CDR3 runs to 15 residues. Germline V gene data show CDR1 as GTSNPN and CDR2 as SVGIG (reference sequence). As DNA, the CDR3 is TGTGCCTGGAGTTTACAGGCGTCCGGCAATCAGCCCCAGCATTTT. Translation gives CAWSLQASGNQPQHF. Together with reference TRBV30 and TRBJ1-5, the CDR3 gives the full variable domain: SQTIHQWPATLVQPVGSPLSLECTVEGTSNPNLYWYRQAAGRGLQLLFYSVGIGQISSEVPQNLSASRPQDRQFILSSKKLLLSDSGFYLCAWSLQASGNQPQHFGDGTRLSIL.

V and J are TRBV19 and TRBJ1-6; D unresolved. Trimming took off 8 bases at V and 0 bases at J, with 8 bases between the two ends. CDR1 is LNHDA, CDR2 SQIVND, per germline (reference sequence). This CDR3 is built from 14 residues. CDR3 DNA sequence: TGTGCCAGTTTGGCGAGCTCCTATAATTCACCCCTCCACTTT. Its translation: CASLASSYNSPLHF. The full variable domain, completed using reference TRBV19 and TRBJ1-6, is DGGITQSPKYLFRKEGQNVTLSCEQNLNHDAMYWYRQDPGQGLRLIYYSQIVNDFQKGDIAEGYSVSREKKESFPLTVTSAQKNPTAFYLCASLASSYNSPLHFGNGTRLTVT.

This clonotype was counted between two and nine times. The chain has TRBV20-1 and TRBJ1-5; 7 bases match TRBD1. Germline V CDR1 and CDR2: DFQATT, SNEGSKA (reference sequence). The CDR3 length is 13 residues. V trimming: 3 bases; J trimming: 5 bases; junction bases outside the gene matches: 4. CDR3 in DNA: TGCAGTGCTAGCAGGGGGTCTCATCAGCCCCAGCATTTT. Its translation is CSASRGSHQPQHF.